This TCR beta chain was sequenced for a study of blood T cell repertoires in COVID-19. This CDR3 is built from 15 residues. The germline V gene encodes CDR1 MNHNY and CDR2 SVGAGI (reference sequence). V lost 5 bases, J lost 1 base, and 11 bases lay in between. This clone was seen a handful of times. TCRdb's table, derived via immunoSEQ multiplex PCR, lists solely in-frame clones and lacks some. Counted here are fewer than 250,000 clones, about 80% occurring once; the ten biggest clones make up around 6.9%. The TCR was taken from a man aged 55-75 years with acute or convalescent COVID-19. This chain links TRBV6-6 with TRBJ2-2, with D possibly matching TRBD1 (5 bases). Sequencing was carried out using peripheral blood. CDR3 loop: CASSRGHRNTGELFF. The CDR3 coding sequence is TGTGCCAGCAGTCGCGGACATCGGAACACCGGGGAGCTGTTTTTT.